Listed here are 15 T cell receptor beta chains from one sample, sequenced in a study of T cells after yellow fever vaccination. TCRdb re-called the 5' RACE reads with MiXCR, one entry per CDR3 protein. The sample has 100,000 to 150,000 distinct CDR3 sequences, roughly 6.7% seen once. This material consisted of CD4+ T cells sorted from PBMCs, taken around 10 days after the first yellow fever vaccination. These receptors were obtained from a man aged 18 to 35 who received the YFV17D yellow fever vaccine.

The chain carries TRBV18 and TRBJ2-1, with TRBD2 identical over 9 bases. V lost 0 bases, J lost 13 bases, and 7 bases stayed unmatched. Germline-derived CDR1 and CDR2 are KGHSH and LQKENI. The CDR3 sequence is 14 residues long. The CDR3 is CASSPPPSGGTQFF. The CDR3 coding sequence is TGTGCCAGCTCACCACCGCCCAGCGGGGGGACACAGTTCTTC.

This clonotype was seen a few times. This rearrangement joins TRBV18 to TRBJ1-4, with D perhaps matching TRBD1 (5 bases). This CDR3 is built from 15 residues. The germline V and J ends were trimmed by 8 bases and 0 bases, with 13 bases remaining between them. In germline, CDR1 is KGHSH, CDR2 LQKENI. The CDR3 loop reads CASTGRVATNEKLFF. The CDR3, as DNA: TGTGCCAGCACGGGACGGGTTGCAACTAATGAAAAACTGTTTTTT.

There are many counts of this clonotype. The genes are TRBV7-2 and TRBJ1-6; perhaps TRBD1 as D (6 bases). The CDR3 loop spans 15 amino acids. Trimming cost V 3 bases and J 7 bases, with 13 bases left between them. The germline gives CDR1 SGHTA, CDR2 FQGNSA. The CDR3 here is CASSFSGQTNSPLHF. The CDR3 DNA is TGTGCCAGCAGCTTTTCCGGACAGACGAATTCACCCCTCCACTTT.

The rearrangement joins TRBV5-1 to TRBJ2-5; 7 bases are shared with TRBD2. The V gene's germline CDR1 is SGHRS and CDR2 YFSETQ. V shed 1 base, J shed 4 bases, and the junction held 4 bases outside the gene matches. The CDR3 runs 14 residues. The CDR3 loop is CASSLIGEGETQYF. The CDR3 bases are TGCGCCAGCAGCTTGATTGGGGAGGGAGAGACCCAGTACTTC.

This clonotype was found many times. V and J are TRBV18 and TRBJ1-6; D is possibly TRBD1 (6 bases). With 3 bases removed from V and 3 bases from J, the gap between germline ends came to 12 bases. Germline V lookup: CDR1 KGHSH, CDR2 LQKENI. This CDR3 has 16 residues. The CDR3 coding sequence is TGTGCCAGCTCACCGAGGGGAGGGGGCTATAATTCACCCCTCCACTTT. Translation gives CASSPRGGGYNSPLHF.

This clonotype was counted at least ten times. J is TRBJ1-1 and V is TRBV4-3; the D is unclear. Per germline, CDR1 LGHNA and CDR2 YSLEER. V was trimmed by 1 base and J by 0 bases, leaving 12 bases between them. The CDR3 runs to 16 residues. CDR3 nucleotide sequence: TGCGCCAGCAGCCAAGGTCACGGACGGATGAACACTGAAGCTTTCTTT. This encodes CASSQGHGRMNTEAFF.

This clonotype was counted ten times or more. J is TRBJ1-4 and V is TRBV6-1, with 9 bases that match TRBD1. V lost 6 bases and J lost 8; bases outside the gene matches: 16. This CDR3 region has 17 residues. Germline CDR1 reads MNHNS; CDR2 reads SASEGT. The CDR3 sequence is CASSKAAGTGREEKLFF. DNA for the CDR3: TGTGCCAGCAGCAAAGCGGCCGGGACAGGGAGAGAAGAAAAACTGTTTTTT.

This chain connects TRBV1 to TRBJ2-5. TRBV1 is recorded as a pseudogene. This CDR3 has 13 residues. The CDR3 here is CTSSQNSNYLQYF. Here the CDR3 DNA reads TGCACCAGCAGCCAAAACTCGAACTACCTTCAGTACTTC.

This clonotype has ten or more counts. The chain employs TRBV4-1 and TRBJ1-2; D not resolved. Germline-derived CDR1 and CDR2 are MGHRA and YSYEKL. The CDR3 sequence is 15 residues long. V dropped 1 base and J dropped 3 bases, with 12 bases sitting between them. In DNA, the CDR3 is TGCGCCAGCAGCCAAGGATGGGTCGGCGACTATGGCTACACCTTC. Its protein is CASSQGWVGDYGYTF.

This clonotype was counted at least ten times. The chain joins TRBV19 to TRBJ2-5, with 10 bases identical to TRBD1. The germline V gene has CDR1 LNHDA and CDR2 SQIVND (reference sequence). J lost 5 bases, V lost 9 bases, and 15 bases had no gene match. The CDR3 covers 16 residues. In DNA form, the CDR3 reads TGTGCCAGCGCGACAGGGGGCGGAATATCCGGGGAGACCCAGTACTTC. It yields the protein CASATGGGISGETQYF.

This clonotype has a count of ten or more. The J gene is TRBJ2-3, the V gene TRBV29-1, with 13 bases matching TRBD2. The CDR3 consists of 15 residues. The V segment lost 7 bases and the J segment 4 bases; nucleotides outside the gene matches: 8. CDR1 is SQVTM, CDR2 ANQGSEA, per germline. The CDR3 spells CSGRTSGGVSDTQYF. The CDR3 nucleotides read TGCAGCGGCCGTACTAGCGGGGGGGTCTCAGATACGCAGTATTTT.

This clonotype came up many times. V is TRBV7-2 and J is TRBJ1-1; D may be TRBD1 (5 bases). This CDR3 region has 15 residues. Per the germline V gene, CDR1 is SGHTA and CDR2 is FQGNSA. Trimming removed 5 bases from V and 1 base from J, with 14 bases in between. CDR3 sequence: CASSPGLAKNTEAFF. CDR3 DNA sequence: TGTGCCAGCAGCCCGGGACTAGCAAAGAACACTGAAGCTTTCTTT. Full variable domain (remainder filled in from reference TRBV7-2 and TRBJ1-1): GAGVSQSPSNKVTEKGKDVELRCDPISGHTALYWYRQSLGQGLEFLIYFQGNSAPDKSGLPSDRFSAERTGGSVSTLTIQRTQQEDSAVYLCASSPGLAKNTEAFFGQGTRLTVV.

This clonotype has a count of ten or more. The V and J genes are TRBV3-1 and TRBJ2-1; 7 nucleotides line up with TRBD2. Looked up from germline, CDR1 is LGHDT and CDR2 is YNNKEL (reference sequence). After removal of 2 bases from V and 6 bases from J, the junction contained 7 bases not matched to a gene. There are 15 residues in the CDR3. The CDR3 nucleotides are TGTGCCAGCAGCCAAACGTCGGGGGGTACCAATGAGCAGTTCTTC. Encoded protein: CASSQTSGGTNEQFF.

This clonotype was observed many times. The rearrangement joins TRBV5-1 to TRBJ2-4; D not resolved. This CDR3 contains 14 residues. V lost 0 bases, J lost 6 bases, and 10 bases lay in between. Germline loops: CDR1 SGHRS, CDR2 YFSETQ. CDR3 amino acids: CASSLDGRRNIQYF. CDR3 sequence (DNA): TGCGCCAGCAGCTTGGACGGTAGGAGAAACATTCAGTACTTC.

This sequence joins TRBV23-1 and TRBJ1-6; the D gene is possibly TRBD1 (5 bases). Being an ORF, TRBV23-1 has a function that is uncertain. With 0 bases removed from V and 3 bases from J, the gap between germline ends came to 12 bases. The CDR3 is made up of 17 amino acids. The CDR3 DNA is TGCGCCAGCAGTCAATCCCATGGGGGGGACTATAATTCACCCCTCCACTTT. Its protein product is CASSQSHGGDYNSPLHF.